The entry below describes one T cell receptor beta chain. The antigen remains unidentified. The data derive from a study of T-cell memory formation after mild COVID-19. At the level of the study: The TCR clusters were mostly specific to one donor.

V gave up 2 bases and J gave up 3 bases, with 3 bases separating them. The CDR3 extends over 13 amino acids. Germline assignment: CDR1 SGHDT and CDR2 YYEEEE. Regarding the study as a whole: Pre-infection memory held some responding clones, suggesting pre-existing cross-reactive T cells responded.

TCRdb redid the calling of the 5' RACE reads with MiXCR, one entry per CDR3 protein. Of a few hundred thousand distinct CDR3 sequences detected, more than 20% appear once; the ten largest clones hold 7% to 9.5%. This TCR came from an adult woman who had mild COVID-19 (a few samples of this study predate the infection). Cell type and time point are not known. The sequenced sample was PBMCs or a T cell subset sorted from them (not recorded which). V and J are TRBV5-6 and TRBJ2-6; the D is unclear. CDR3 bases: TGTGCCAGCAGCTTAATTGGGGCCAACGTCCTGACTTTC. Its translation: CASSLIGANVLTF. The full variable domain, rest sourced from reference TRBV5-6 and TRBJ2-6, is DAGVTQSPTHLIKTRGQQVTLRCSPKSGHDTVSWYQQALGQGPQFIFQYYEEEERQRGNFPDRFSGHQFPNYSSELNVNALLLGDSALYLCASSLIGANVLTFGAGSRLTVL.